These T cell receptor beta chains were read from a single sample in a study of T cells in Graves' hyperthyroidism and ophthalmopathy. TCRdb used MiXCR to reprocess the multiplex PCR reads, holding one entry per CDR3 protein. The sample includes a few hundred thousand distinct CDR3 sequences, 15% to 18% seen only once; the top ten take just under 8%. The sample comprised blood. The receptors derive from a woman between 18 and 29 years old with Graves' hyperthyroidism. CDR3s include the opening cysteine and the closing phenylalanine or tryptophan. Each record gives: D gene, clone size, V gene, J gene, CDR3 DNA, CDR3 protein. D genes are given only for firm matches. Rows may omit the clone size; those that give it use once, few, many or a size class.

>-|many|TRBV4-1|TRBJ1-1
TGCGCCAGCAGCCAAGATTTAGGGAGCACTGAAGCTTTCTTT
CASSQDLGSTEAFF
>TRBD1|many|TRBV27|TRBJ1-2
TGTGCCAGCAGTTCGGACAGGGTGGGCTATGGCTACACCTTC
CASSSDRVGYGYTF
>TRBD1|-|TRBV20-1|TRBJ2-7
TGCAGTGCTGGCGGGACAGGGGTCTACGAGCAGTACTTC
CSAGGTGVYEQYF
>-|-|TRBV5-6|TRBJ2-3
TGTGCCAGCAATTTCGGTATTGGAAGCACAGATACGCAGTATTTT
CASNFGIGSTDTQYF
>-|many|TRBV2|TRBJ1-3
TGTGCCAGCAGTCCGACAGAATCTGGAAACACCATATATTTT
CASSPTESGNTIYF
>-|many|TRBV6-1|TRBJ2-4
TGTGCCAGCAGGCTTTATCCAGCCAAAAACATTCAGTACTTC
CASRLYPAKNIQYF
>-|many|TRBV3-1|TRBJ2-3
TGTGCCAGCAGCCAAGATGCGCATCAGTATTTT
CASSQDAHQYF
>-|many|TRBV7-8|TRBJ2-1
TGTGCCAGCAGCCCGGACGGGCGTCGAGAGCAGTTCTTC
CASSPDGRREQFF
>-|many|TRBV6-5|TRBJ2-1
TGTGCCAGCAGTTACTCGATTCAGGCAGGGCGGAATGAGCAGTTCTTC
CASSYSIQAGRNEQFF
>TRBD1|many|TRBV7-2|TRBJ1-5
TGTGCCAGCAGCTTGGGTCCGGACAGGGGCAATCAGCCCCAGCATTTT
CASSLGPDRGNQPQHF
>-|-|TRBV2|TRBJ2-4
TGTGCCAGCAGTGAAGTGGAAAGGGGCCCAGGCGCCAAAAACATTCAGTACTTC
CASSEVERGPGAKNIQYF
>-|many|TRBV2|TRBJ2-3
TGTGCCAGCATGGCCGGGGCAGATACGCAGTATTTT
CASMAGADTQYF
>-|many|TRBV5-6|TRBJ2-7
TGTGCCAGCAGCTTAACAGGGCTCGGGTACGAGCAGTACTTC
CASSLTGLGYEQYF
>-|many|TRBV6-1|TRBJ2-7
TGTGCCAGCAGTGTGCCAGTCTATGGGTACGAGCAGTACTTC
CASSVPVYGYEQYF
>TRBD1|many|TRBV20-1|TRBJ1-6
TGCAGTGCTAGACCAACAGGGGGCAATTCACCCCTCCACTTT
CSARPTGGNSPLHF
>TRBD2|few|TRBV5-1|TRBJ2-5
TGCGCCAGCAGCTTGGCCCTAGCGGGAGGAAGGGAGACCCAGTACTTC
CASSLALAGGRETQYF
>-|once|TRBV14|TRBJ2-5
TGTGCCAGCAGCCGCGCCGGCCACGTTGGGGCCCAGTACTTC
CASSRAGHVGAQYF
>TRBD1|few|TRBV12-5|TRBJ1-1
TGTGCTAGTGTCTTCAGGGGGCGAACTGAAGCTTTCTTT
CASVFRGRTEAFF
>TRBD2|many|TRBV6-1|TRBJ2-2
TGTGCCAGCAGTGACCAGCGGGGGGCTCTGGAGCTGTTTTTT
CASSDQRGALELFF
>-|-|TRBV13|TRBJ1-5
TGTGCCAGCAGCGGGGCGGGGGATTTCGTAAGGCCCCAGCATTTT
CASSGAGDFVRPQHF
>TRBD1|-|TRBV7-7|TRBJ2-7
TGTGCTAGCAGCTTAGCGAAGGGGAGACAGGGTCTCCGCGAGCAGTACTTC
CASSLAKGRQGLREQYF
>-|many|TRBV6-1|TRBJ2-1
TGTGCCAGCGGCATAAGGCCGATGTGGAGGGGGTTTGGTGAGCAGTTCTTC
CASGIRPMWRGFGEQFF
>-|many|TRBV6-5|TRBJ1-2
TGTGCCAGCAGTTACTCGGGCGGCTACCAGGGTGGCTACACCTTC
CASSYSGGYQGGYTF
>-|many|TRBV27|TRBJ1-2
TGTGCCAGCAGGGGGTTAGGGCAGGGTGGCTATGGCTACACCTTC
CASRGLGQGGYGYTF
>-|many|TRBV12-3/TRBV12-4|TRBJ1-2
TGTGCCAGCAGCCGGGGACAACAGGAACTCTATGGCTACACCTTC
CASSRGQQELYGYTF
>-|few|TRBV7-8|TRBJ1-3
TGTGCCAGCAGCCCCGCGGGTGTCCCTGGAAACACCATATATTTT
CASSPAGVPGNTIYF
>TRBD1|many|TRBV2|TRBJ2-5
TGTGCCAGCAAGAAGACAGGGCCGGAGACCCAGTACTTC
CASKKTGPETQYF
>-|many|TRBV4-2|TRBJ2-3
TGTGCCAGCAGCCAGGGGGTGTATGGCACAGATACGCAGTATTTT
CASSQGVYGTDTQYF
>-|-|TRBV7-9|TRBJ2-5
TGTGCCAGCAGCTTAAAACCCGAAGATCTGTACTTC
CASSLKPEDLYF
>-|many|TRBV5-1|TRBJ1-2
TGCGCCAGCAGCTTTAGGGCGAACTCCTATGGCTACACCTTC
CASSFRANSYGYTF
>TRBD2|many|TRBV20-1|TRBJ2-7
TGCAGTGCGACGAAGGCGGGAGGGTCCGACGAGCAGTACTTC
CSATKAGGSDEQYF
>TRBD2|many|TRBV18|TRBJ2-7
TGTGCCAGCTCACTGGGACTAGACTCAGAGCAGTACTTC
CASSLGLDSEQYF
>TRBD1|many|TRBV29-1|TRBJ1-2
TGCAGCGTTGACGACAGGGAATATGGCTACACCTTC
CSVDDREYGYTF
>-|few|TRBV6-1|TRBJ1-4
TGTGCCAGCTCGCCTCATACGGATGAAAAACTGTTTTTT
CASSPHTDEKLFF
>-|many|TRBV4-1|TRBJ1-3
TGCGCCAGCAGCCATGCTAAGGGAGGTGGAAACACCATATATTTT
CASSHAKGGGNTIYF
>-|many|TRBV18|TRBJ1-1
TGTGCCAGCTCACCATTGAGGGACACTGAAGCTTTCTTT
CASSPLRDTEAFF
>-|few|TRBV6-5|TRBJ1-4
TGTGCCAGCAGTTACGAGGGGGGAACCTATAAAAAACTGTTTTTT
CASSYEGGTYKKLFF
>-|-|TRBV2|TRBJ1-5
TGTGCCAGCAGCCAACAGGGCCAGCCCCAGCATTTT
CASSQQGQPQHF
>TRBD1|few|TRBV5-4|TRBJ2-7
TGTGCCAGCAGCTTGGCGGGACAGGTCAACGAGCAGTACTTC
CASSLAGQVNEQYF
>TRBD1|many|TRBV20-1|TRBJ2-2
TGCAGTGCCCTGGGACAGGGAGACACCGGGGAGCTGTTTTTT
CSALGQGDTGELFF
>TRBD1|many|TRBV6-5|TRBJ2-7
TGTGCCAGCAGCGGTACAGGGGGCGAGCAGTACTTC
CASSGTGGEQYF
>TRBD2|many|TRBV3-1|TRBJ2-7
TGTGCCAGCAGCCTCAGCGGGGGAGTTGGGGAGCAGTACTTC
CASSLSGGVGEQYF
>-|-|TRBV7-2|TRBJ1-4
TGTGCCAGCAGCTTTTACGGGATTAATGAAAAACTGTTTTTT
CASSFYGINEKLFF
>TRBD2|few|TRBV5-5|TRBJ2-7
TGTGCCAGCAGCCTATGGCGGGAGCCTCTGTCAGGAGAGCAGTACTTC
CASSLWREPLSGEQYF
>TRBD2|many|TRBV20-1|TRBJ2-1
TGCAGTGCTCTCGGGGCTAGCGGCTACAATGAGCAGTTCTTC
CSALGASGYNEQFF
>-|many|TRBV27|TRBJ1-2
TGTGCCAGCAGTCGACTGGGCCCCAGAGACTATGGCTACACCTTC
CASSRLGPRDYGYTF
>TRBD2|many|TRBV27|TRBJ2-5
TGTGCCAGCAGTTTATCCGGGGGGGCCTCCGAGACCCAGTACTTC
CASSLSGGASETQYF